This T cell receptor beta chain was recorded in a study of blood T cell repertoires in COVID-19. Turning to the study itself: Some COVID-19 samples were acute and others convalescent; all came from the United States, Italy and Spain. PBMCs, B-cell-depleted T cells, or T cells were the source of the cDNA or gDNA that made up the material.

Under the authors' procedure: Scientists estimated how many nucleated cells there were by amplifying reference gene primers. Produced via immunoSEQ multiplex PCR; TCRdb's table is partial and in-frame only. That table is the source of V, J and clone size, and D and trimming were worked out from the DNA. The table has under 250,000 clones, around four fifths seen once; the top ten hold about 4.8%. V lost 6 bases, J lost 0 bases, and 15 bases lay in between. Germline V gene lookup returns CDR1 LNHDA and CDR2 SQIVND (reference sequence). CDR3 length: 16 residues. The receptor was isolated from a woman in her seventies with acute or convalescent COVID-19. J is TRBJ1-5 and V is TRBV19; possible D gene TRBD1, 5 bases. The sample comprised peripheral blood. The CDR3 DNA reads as TGTGCCAGTAGCCATGGGGCCGTTTATAGCAATCAGCCCCAGCATTTT. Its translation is CASSHGAVYSNQPQHF.